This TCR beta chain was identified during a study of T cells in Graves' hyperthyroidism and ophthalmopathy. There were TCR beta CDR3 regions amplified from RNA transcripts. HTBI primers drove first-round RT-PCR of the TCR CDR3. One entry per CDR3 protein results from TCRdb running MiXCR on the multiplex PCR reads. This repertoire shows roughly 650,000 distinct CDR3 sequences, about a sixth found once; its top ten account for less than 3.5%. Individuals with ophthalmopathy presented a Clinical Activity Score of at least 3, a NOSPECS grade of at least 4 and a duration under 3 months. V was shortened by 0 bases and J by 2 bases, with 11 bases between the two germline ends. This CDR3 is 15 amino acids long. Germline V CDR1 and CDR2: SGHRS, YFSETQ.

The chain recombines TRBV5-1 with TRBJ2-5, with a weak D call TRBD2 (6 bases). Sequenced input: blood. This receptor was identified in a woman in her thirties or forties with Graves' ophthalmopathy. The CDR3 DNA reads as TGCGCCAGCAGCTTGGAGTCGGGGGATCAAGAGACCCAGTACTTC. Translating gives CASSLESGDQETQYF.